This TCR beta chain was captured in a study of shared clonotypes between healthy human individuals. Across the study: The study drew on a couple of women and a few men aged 18 to 49 as donors.

The table lists this clone with a few counts. Its antigen remains unknown. PCR replicates from unsorted PBMC used roughly 300 ng DNA, and this amount was some 30,000 T cell genomes. Assay used: immunoSEQ multiplex PCR; TCRdb lists only in-frame clones, some missing. The sample shows roughly 490,000 clones, 76% of them seen only once. Points from the study as a whole: Measured sharing among donors was expected to vary with sequencing depth.

The CDR3 extends over 15 amino acids. Trimming left V 4 bases short and J 8 bases short, with 20 bases between. Germline V gives CDR1 MNHEY, CDR2 SMNVEV (reference sequence). The clonotype comes from a woman in her 40s in good health. Some clones in this sample may be carry-over from other donors' samples. V usage is TRBV27 and J usage is TRBJ1-2; unclear D gene. The specimen was PBMCs. CDR3 in DNA: TGTGCCAGCAGTTCTCTCACCGGGCTCGGGGTAGGCTACACCTTC. Its protein is CASSSLTGLGVGYTF.